This TCR beta chain was captured by sequencing in a study of vaccination and CD4 T cells after COVID-19 (dated by TCRdb to between 2020 and 2023). Background on the whole study: Convalescent patients had a positive SARS-CoV-2 result on nasal swab PCR, and of these patients, several had mild disease and one had severe disease. The convalescent cohort included six males and four females, with two Hispanic individuals, seven Caucasians, two Asians and one multiracial person. Each participant got two doses of either the Pfizer-BioNTech BNT162b2 vaccine (n=8) or the Moderna mRNA-1273 vaccine (n=2). Post-COVID blood samples were collected from convalescent patients a median of about 92 days after diagnosis, with a range of about 35 to 161 days. Post-vaccine blood samples were taken a median of approximately 76 days after the second vaccine dose, with a range of roughly 13 to 250 days. Culture stimuli were overlapping spike peptide pools from SARS-CoV-2 and from the common cold coronaviruses HCoV-NL63, HCoV-OC43 and HCoV-229E. Control cultures received a CEFX viral epitope pool as the positive control, an HIV-1 Nef peptide pool as the negative control, or no peptide. In 10 COVID-19 convalescent patients and a few infection-naive healthy vaccine recipients, the spike-specific CD4+ TCR repertoire before mRNA vaccination was compared with the repertoire after mRNA vaccination.

Library construction relied on PCR. DNA from cultured CD4+ T cells was subjected to TCR sequencing with the Oncomine TCR Beta short-read assay at the Johns Hopkins FTIC core. The QIAamp micro DNA kit was used to extract genomic DNA from the cultured CD4+ T cells. Oncomine TCR Beta libraries from cultured CD4+ T cells were pooled with unique dual indexes and sequenced on an Illumina iSeq 100. Per the authors' processing: Non-productive sequences were removed, and CDR3s that did not start with C, did not end with F or W, or were shorter than 7 amino acids were discarded. The MANAFEST web application was used to identify antigen-specific clonotypes by comparing peptide-stimulated wells against reference wells and other culture wells. For a clone to be called positive, the clone needed an FDR below 0.05, an odds ratio above 5, and a productive frequency above 0.1% in at least two of three replicate wells. A clonotype counted as cross-reactive if it showed significant expansion both in the SARS-CoV-2 spike wells and in at least one common cold coronavirus spike condition. Using R version 3.6.1, CDR3 homology was evaluated through Levenshtein distances (stringdist) along with unrooted phylogenetic trees (ape). The raw public reads went through TCRdb reprocessing: fastp at Q25, MiXCR clone calling, in-frame beta chains kept. When rows share a CDR3 protein, they turn into one entry using the most common DNA and genes. None of the V and J calls come from the authors' own analysis; TCRdb made them. This sample comprises several thousand distinct CDR3 sequences, approximately 16% of them detected only once. The ten top clones hold under 25% of the sample.

Details on this clonotype: Its recognized antigen is unknown. Nothing much larger sits one base from this clone, and base qualities are not available.

Taken with the paper, the label for treatment or condition translates to: approximately nine-day PBMC culture with coronavirus spike peptide pools or control peptides (ViraFEST assay). The ViraFEST assay was used in the study, in which antigen-specific T cells were expanded with peptide pools and expanded clonotypes were subsequently identified by TCR sequencing. Positive SARS-CoV-2 PCR tests in the convalescent patients dated from March to December 2020, before Alpha, Beta and Delta variants emerged in the United States. Over 1.5 million PBMCs per well were cultured in IMDM with roughly 5.5% human AB serum and 8.5 to 10 IU/ml IL-2, plus 10 ug/ml peptide pools. Half of the culture medium was replaced with fresh IL-2-containing medium on days 3 and 7. After around 10 days of culture, CD4+ T cells were isolated by negative selection using the EasySep CD4+ T cell isolation kit. Ficoll-Paque Plus gradient centrifugation was used to isolate PBMCs from whole blood, and the isolated PBMCs were then either used fresh or cryopreserved at -140C. Culture conditions were generally each tested in triplicate wells.

General conclusions and limits of the study: In convalescent patients, a median around 90% of post-vaccine SARS-CoV-2-reactive clones were detected only after vaccination, and vaccine-specific priming was suggested by this finding. An increase in the median number of SARS-CoV-2-reactive clonotypes from approximately 23 after infection to 38 after vaccination was observed, but the change was not found to be significant. The study included relatively few convalescent patients and did not analyze early timepoints after natural infection. Of the vaccine-specific clones in convalescent patients, 304 of 307, or nearly all, reacted only to SARS-CoV-2 spike and did not cross-react with common cold coronaviruses.

The cysteine opens and the phenylalanine closes a CDR3 of 13 amino acids. The entry retains the CDR3 DNA only, 39 bases that are in frame from base 1. CDR1 and CDR2 (LNHNV, YYDKDF) derive from the germline V gene (reference sequence). V drops 5 bases and J drops 6 bases, leaving 14 bases in between. The sample consisted of CD4+ T cells from blood, cultured in vitro. The V and J genes are TRBV15 and TRBJ2-7, with TRBD2 as a weak D call on 5 bases. The source is a human donor who had recovered from COVID-19. The CDR3: CATSLDFRREQYF. The base sequence is TGTGCCACCAGCTTGGACTTTCGACGCGAGCAGTACTTC.